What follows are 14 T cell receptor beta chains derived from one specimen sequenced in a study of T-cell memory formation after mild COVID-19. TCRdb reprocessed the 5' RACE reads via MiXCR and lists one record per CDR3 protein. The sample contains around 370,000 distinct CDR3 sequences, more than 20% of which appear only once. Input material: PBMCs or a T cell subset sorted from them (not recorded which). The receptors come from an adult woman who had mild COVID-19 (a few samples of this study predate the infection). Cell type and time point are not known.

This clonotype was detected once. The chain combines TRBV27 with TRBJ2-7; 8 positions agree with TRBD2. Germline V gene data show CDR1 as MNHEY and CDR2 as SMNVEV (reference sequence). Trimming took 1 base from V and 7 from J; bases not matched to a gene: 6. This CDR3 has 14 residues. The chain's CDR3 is CASSLWGLGGEQYF. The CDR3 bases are TGTGCCAGCAGTTTATGGGGACTAGGCGGGGAGCAGTACTTC.

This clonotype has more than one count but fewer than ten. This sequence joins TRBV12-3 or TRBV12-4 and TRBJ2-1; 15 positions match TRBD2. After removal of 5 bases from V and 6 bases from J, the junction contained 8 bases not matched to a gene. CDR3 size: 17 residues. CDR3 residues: CASSPGLAGGLSNEQFF. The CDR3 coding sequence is TGTGCCAGCAGTCCCGGACTAGCGGGGGGGCTCAGCAATGAGCAGTTCTTC.

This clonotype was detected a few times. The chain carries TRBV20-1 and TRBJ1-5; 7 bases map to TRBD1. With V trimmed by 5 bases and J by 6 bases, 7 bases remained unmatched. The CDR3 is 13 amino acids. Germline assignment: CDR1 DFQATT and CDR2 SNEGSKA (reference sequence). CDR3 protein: CSARYRGGQPQHF. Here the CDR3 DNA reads TGCAGTGCTCGGTACAGGGGCGGTCAGCCCCAGCATTTT.

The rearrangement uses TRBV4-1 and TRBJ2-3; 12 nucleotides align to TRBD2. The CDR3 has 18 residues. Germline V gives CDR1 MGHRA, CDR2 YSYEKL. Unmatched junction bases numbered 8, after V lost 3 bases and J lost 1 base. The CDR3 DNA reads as TGCGCCAGCAGCCACGTAAGACTAGCGGGGGCCCGCACAGATACGCAGTATTTT. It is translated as CASSHVRLAGARTDTQYF.

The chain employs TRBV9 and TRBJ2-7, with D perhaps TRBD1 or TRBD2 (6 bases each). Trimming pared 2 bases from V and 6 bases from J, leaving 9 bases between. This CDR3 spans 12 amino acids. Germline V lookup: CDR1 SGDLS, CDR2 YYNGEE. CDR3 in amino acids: CASSVPGAEQYF. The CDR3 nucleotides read TGTGCCAGCAGCGTTCCGGGGGCCGAGCAGTACTTC.

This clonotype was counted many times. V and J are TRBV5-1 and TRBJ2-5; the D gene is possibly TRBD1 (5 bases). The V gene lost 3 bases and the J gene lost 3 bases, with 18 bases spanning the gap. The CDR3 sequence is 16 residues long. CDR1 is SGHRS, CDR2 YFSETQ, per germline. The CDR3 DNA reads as TGCGCCAGCAGCTCGAGACAGATAGGGGCCGAAGAGACCCAGTACTTC. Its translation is CASSSRQIGAEETQYF.

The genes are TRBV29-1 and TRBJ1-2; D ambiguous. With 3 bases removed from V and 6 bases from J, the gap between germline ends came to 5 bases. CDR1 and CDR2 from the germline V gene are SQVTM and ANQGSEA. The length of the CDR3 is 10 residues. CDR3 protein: CSVDLNGYTF. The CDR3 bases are TGCAGCGTTGACTTAAATGGCTACACCTTC.

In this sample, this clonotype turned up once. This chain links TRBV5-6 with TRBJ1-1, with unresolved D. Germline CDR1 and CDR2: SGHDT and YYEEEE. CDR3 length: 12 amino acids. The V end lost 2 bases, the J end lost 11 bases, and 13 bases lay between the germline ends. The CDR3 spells CASSLEGNEAFF. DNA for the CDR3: TGTGCCAGCAGCTTAGAGGGTAACGAGGCTTTCTTT.

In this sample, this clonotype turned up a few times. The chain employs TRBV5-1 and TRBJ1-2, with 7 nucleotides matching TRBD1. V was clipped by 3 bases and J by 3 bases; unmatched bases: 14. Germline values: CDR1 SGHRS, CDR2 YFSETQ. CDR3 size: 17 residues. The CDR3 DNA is TGCGCCAGCAGCTCCCCAACCGGGACAGATTACTACTATGGCTACACCTTC. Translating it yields CASSSPTGTDYYYGYTF.

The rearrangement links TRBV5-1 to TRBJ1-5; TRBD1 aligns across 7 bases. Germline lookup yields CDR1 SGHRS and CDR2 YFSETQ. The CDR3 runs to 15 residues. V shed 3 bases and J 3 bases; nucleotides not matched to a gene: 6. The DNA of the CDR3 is TGCGCCAGCAGCTCAACAGGGGCCCACAATCAGCCCCAGCATTTT. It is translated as CASSSTGAHNQPQHF.

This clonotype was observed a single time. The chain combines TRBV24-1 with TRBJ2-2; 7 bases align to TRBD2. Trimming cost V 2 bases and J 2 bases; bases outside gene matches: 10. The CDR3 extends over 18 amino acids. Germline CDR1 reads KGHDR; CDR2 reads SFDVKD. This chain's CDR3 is CATSDSAGTSVNTGELFF. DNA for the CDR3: TGTGCCACCAGTGATTCCGCGGGAACTAGCGTTAACACCGGGGAGCTGTTTTTT.

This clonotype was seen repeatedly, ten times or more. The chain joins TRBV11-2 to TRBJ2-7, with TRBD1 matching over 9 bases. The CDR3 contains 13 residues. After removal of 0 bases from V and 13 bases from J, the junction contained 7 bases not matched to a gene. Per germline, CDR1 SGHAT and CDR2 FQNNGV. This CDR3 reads CASSLDYGTGQYF. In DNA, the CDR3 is TGTGCCAGCAGCTTAGATTACGGGACAGGGCAATACTTC. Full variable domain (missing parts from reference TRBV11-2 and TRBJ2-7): EAGVAQSPRYKIIEKRQSVAFWCNPISGHATLYWYQQILGQGPKLLIQFQNNGVVDDSQLPKDRFSAERLKGVDSTLKIQPAKLEDSAVYLCASSLDYGTGQYFGPGTRLTVT.

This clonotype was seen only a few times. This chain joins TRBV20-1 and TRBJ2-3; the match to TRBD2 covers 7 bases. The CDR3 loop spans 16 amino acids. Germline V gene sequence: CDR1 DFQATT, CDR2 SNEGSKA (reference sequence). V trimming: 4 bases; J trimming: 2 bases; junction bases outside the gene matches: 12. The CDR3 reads CSAKDRGGLYTDTQYF. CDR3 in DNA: TGCAGTGCTAAAGATCGCGGGGGACTTTACACAGATACGCAGTATTTT.

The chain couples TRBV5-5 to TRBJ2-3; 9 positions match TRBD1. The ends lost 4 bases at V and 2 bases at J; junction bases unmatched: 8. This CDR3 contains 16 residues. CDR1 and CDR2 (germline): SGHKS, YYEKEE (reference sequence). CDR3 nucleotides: TGTGCCAGCAGCGAGGGACAGGGAGGGAACACAGATACGCAGTATTTT. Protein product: CASSEGQGGNTDTQYF. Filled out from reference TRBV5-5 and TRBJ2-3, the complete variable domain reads DAGVTQSPTHLIKTRGQQVTLRCSPISGHKSVSWYQQVLGQGPQFIFQYYEKEERGRGNFPDRFSARQFPNYSSELNVNALLLGDSALYLCASSEGQGGNTDTQYFGPGTRLTVL.